The 30 T cell receptor beta chains below were found in one sample sequenced in a study of cytomegalovirus exposure and HLA in healthy donors. Both 60 Vbeta primers and 13 Jbeta primers went into the PCR. Sequenced by immunoSEQ multiplex PCR; TCRdb stores in-frame clones only, minus some. The sample lists about 200,000 clones, around 77% seen once, with less than 3% in the top ten. The sample taken for sequencing was PBMCs. These receptors all stem from a woman between 25 and 40 years old in good health and CMV-seronegative.

This sequence joins TRBV29-1 and TRBJ1-4; 11 nucleotides line up with TRBD1. V trimming: 0 bases; J trimming: 8 bases; junction bases outside the gene matches: 2. The CDR3 totals 14 residues. Germline CDR1 SQVTM, CDR2 ANQGSEA. CDR3 residues: CSVEEGQGDEKLFF. CDR3 coding DNA: TGCAGCGTTGAAGAGGGACAGGGGGACGAAAAACTGTTTTTT.

The rearrangement uses TRBV6-6 and TRBJ2-5, with D tentatively TRBD1 (6 bases). V was cut by 2 bases and J by 4 bases, with 11 bases left in between. This CDR3 has 14 amino acids. In germline, CDR1 is MNHNY, CDR2 SVGAGI (reference sequence). The CDR3 reads CASSYAGTTETQYF. CDR3 nucleotide sequence: TGTGCCAGCAGTTACGCCGGGACAACAGAGACCCAGTACTTC.

The gene calls are TRBV5-6 and TRBJ1-4; possible D gene TRBD1, 5 bases. This CDR3 has 18 residues. With 1 base removed from V and 5 bases from J, the gap between germline ends came to 21 bases. CDR1 is SGHDT and CDR2 is YYEEEE in the germline V gene. The DNA of the CDR3 is TGTGCCAGCAGCTTGTCAGTTGTTCGGGACTCGGGGAATGAAAAACTGTTTTTT. Its translation: CASSLSVVRDSGNEKLFF.

The J gene is TRBJ1-2, the V gene TRBV19; 8 bases map to TRBD1. CDR1 and CDR2 (germline): LNHDA, SQIVND (reference sequence). J gave up 2 bases and V 8 bases, and 4 bases lay outside the gene matches. This CDR3 region has 13 residues. As DNA, the CDR3 is TGTGCCAGTCGACAGGGGATCAACTATGGCTACACCTTC. Residues: CASRQGINYGYTF.

As concerns this clone: Other DNA variants within this sample encode the same CDR3. The CDR3 region has the DNA TGTGCCAGCAGTTTAGGCGGTAATTCACCCCTCCACTTT. Its translation: CASSLGGNSPLHF. The genes are TRBV27 and TRBJ1-6; D is unresolved. Trimming removed 2 bases from V and 6 bases from J, with 5 bases in between. CDR1 and CDR2 (germline): MNHEY, SMNVEV (reference sequence). This CDR3 has 13 amino acids.

The rearrangement joins TRBV9 to TRBJ2-7, with a tentative D call TRBD2 (5 bases). Between the trimmed V and J ends, which lost 0 bases and 2 bases, there was a span of 9 bases. There are 14 residues in the CDR3. Germline assignment: CDR1 SGDLS and CDR2 YYNGEE. The CDR3 region has the DNA TGTGCCAGCAGCGTAGGGGGAGAACCCTACGAGCAGTACTTC. Its protein is CASSVGGEPYEQYF. Variable domain in full (rest from reference TRBV9 and TRBJ2-7): DSGVTQTPKHLITATGQRVTLRCSPRSGDLSVYWYQQSLDQGLQFLIQYYNGEERAKGNILERFSAQQFPDLHSELNLSSLELGDSALYFCASSVGGEPYEQYFGPGTRLTVT.

As to this clone: One junction end disagrees with the germline gene, perhaps due to a read error. The V and J genes are TRBV4-1 and TRBJ2-7; the match to TRBD2 covers 10 bases. CDR3 length equals 14 residues. Germline V CDR1 and CDR2: MGHRA, YSYEKL. CDR3 coding DNA: TGTGCCAGCAGCCAGCCTAGCGGGAGTAATGAGCAGTACTTC. Residues: CASSQPSGSNEQYF.

This chain joins TRBV11-2 and TRBJ2-6, with TRBD1 as a possible D gene (5 bases). V dropped 2 bases and J dropped 4 bases, with 15 bases sitting between them. Germline V gene lookup returns CDR1 SGHAT and CDR2 FQNNGV. There are 17 residues in the CDR3. The chain's CDR3 is CASSLTYRLSGANVLTF. CDR3 bases: TGTGCCAGCAGCTTAACCTACAGGCTTTCGGGGGCCAACGTCCTGACTTTC.

J is TRBJ1-1 and V is TRBV7-9, with D unclear. This CDR3 contains 15 residues. V was shortened by 1 base and J by 4 bases, with 13 bases between the two germline ends. Germline CDR1 and CDR2: SEHNR and FQNEAQ (reference sequence). CDR3 sequence reads: CASSLGSQRSTEAFF. CDR3 DNA: TGTGCCAGCAGCTTAGGGTCACAGAGATCCACTGAAGCTTTCTTT.

This clone was seen only a few times. The chain has TRBV19 and TRBJ1-5; weak D call: TRBD1 (6 bases). Germline-derived CDR1 and CDR2 are LNHDA and SQIVND (reference sequence). This CDR3 region has 13 residues. V lost 6 bases to trimming and J lost 8 bases, with 14 bases between them. The CDR3 DNA reads TGTGCCAGTAGCTCCGGGACAACTAAGCCCCAGCATTTT. Its translation: CASSSGTTKPQHF.

The chain has TRBV5-1 and TRBJ2-1; 9 bases are a match to TRBD1. J lost 7 bases, V lost 4 bases, and 0 bases had no gene match. The CDR3 covers 12 residues. Germline V gene lookup returns CDR1 SGHRS and CDR2 YFSETQ. DNA for the CDR3: TGCGCCAGCAGCGGACAGGGGAATGAGCAGTTCTTC. Its translation: CASSGQGNEQFF.

CDR3 DNA sequence: TGCGCCAGCAGCCGTGGACAGGGGCTTCAGCCCCAGCATTTT. This encodes CASSRGQGLQPQHF. The chain joins TRBV4-1 to TRBJ1-5; 9 nucleotides align to TRBD1. CDR3 length: 14 amino acids. Trimming at V came to 4 bases and at J to 6 bases, leaving 4 bases not matched to a gene. CDR1 is MGHRA, CDR2 YSYEKL, per germline.

The chain combines TRBV18 with TRBJ2-7; tentative D call: TRBD1 (5 bases). The CDR3 totals 14 residues. Trimming stripped 1 base from V and 2 bases from J, with 9 bases between. Germline V gives CDR1 KGHSH, CDR2 LQKENI. CDR3 residues: CASSPHPGPYEQYF. The CDR3 DNA is TGTGCCAGCTCACCACATCCAGGGCCCTACGAGCAGTACTTC.

This chain links TRBV7-2 with TRBJ1-5, with D maybe TRBD1 (5 bases). This CDR3 region has 17 residues. Between the trimmed V and J ends, which lost 1 base and 6 bases, there was a span of 19 bases. The germline CDR1 and CDR2 sequences are SGHTA and FQGNSA. CDR3: CASSLEPGFRGGQPQHF. The CDR3 DNA reads as TGTGCCAGCAGCTTAGAACCCGGGTTTCGCGGGGGTCAGCCCCAGCATTTT.

This rearrangement joins TRBV5-6 to TRBJ2-1; tentative D call: TRBD2 (6 bases). The CDR3 contains 13 residues. V gave up 4 bases and J gave up 6 bases, with 11 bases separating them. The germline V gene encodes CDR1 SGHDT and CDR2 YYEEEE. Here the CDR3 DNA reads TGTGCCAGCAGCCTCGGACTATTCAATGAGCAGTTCTTC. This gives the protein CASSLGLFNEQFF.

This sequence joins TRBV5-1 and TRBJ1-2; the match to TRBD1 covers 9 bases. V lost 0 bases and J lost 0; bases outside the gene matches: 9. Germline lookup yields CDR1 SGHRS and CDR2 YFSETQ. The CDR3 contains 18 residues. The CDR3 is CASSLAPGQGTSNYGYTF. Written as DNA, the CDR3 is TGCGCCAGCAGCTTGGCTCCGGGACAGGGCACTTCTAACTATGGCTACACCTTC.

This clone showed up just a few times. J is TRBJ2-5 and V is TRBV6-1; 11 positions match TRBD2. The germline V gene encodes CDR1 MNHNS and CDR2 SASEGT. The J segment lost 1 base and the V segment lost 7 bases, leaving 2 bases of the junction unmatched. The CDR3 spans 14 residues. CDR3 in DNA: TGTGCCAGCAAGGGACTAGCGGCCCAAGAGACCCAGTACTTC. It codes for CASKGLAAQETQYF.

The CDR3, as DNA: TGTGCCAGCAGTGAACGATATGGGACAGGTTTTTATAGCAATCAGCCCCAGCATTTT. Its translation is CASSERYGTGFYSNQPQHF. V gene TRBV6-1 combines with J gene TRBJ1-5; 8 nucleotides match TRBD1. The CDR3 totals 19 residues. With V trimmed by 2 bases and J by 0 bases, 12 bases remained unmatched. Germline V gene data show CDR1 as MNHNS and CDR2 as SASEGT.

This clone came up a few times. The CDR3 region has the DNA TGCGCCAGCAGCCTAAACTCAGGGATTTCGAACACTGAAGCTTTCTTT. Its translation is CASSLNSGISNTEAFF. The chain joins TRBV4-1 to TRBJ1-1; possibly TRBD1 for D (5 bases). V was cut by 4 bases and J by 1 base, with 16 bases left in between. CDR3 length equals 16 residues. Germline CDR1 and CDR2: MGHRA and YSYEKL.

This clone was counted once. The J gene is TRBJ2-1, the V gene TRBV5-1; TRBD1 matches 10 bases. The J segment lost 2 bases and the V segment lost 2 bases, leaving 7 bases of the junction unmatched. The CDR3 spans 17 residues. Germline V CDR1 and CDR2: SGHRS, YFSETQ. This CDR3 is CASSFRTGGFTYNEQFF. CDR3 bases: TGCGCCAGCAGCTTCCGGACAGGGGGGTTTACCTACAATGAGCAGTTCTTC.

Details on this clone: Other DNA sequences in the sample encode the same CDR3. The V gene is TRBV6-5, the J gene TRBJ1-3, with D possibly matching TRBD1 (6 bases). CDR1 and CDR2 from the germline V gene are MNHEY and SVGAGI. Trimming removed 6 bases at V and 0 bases at J, with 12 bases between. The CDR3 consists of 15 residues. The CDR3: CASSLGQSSGNTIYF. DNA for the CDR3: TGTGCCAGCAGCCTAGGACAGAGCTCTGGAAACACCATATATTTT.

The rearrangement uses TRBV27 and TRBJ2-6, with D tentatively TRBD1 (5 bases). Trimming took 6 bases from V and 2 from J, leaving 14 bases between them. Germline CDR1 MNHEY, CDR2 SMNVEV (reference sequence). This CDR3 has 16 residues. CDR3 nucleotide sequence: TGTGCCAGCAGCCCCTGGGGCACCCCTGGGGCCAACGTCCTGACTTTC. Amino acids: CASSPWGTPGANVLTF. The full variable domain, rest sourced from reference TRBV27 and TRBJ2-6, is EAQVTQNPRYLITVTGKKLTVTCSQNMNHEYMSWYRQDPGLGLRQIYYSMNVEVTDKGDVPEGYKVSRKEKRNFPLILESPSPNQTSLYFCASSPWGTPGANVLTFGAGSRLTVL.

This chain connects TRBV6-6 to TRBJ2-7, with 8 bases aligning to TRBD2. Losses at the gene ends were 5 bases for V and 5 bases for J; bases not matched to a gene: 11. The CDR3 length is 15 residues. The germline V gene has CDR1 MNHNY and CDR2 SVGAGI (reference sequence). The CDR3 is CASSGGSGNLHEQYF. CDR3 sequence (DNA): TGTGCCAGCAGTGGGGGTAGCGGGAACCTCCACGAGCAGTACTTC.

The chain couples TRBV27 to TRBJ2-7; D not resolved. Per germline, CDR1 MNHEY and CDR2 SMNVEV (reference sequence). The CDR3 is 15 amino acids. Trimming cost V 3 bases and J 4 bases, with 16 bases left between them. The CDR3 DNA sequence: TGTGCCAGCAGTTTTAGGTTGGCAGAGGTTTACGAGCAGTACTTC. It is translated as CASSFRLAEVYEQYF.

The CDR3 region has the DNA TGTGCCAGCAGCTTCCGGGACACACACAACTCTGGGGCCAACGTCCTGACTTTC. It codes for CASSFRDTHNSGANVLTF. The gene calls are TRBV5-5 and TRBJ2-6; D might be TRBD1 (6 bases). This CDR3 comprises 18 residues. CDR1 and CDR2 (germline): SGHKS, YYEKEE (reference sequence). The V gene lost 2 bases and the J gene lost 0 bases, with 15 bases spanning the gap.

V usage is TRBV4-1 and J usage is TRBJ1-2; TRBD1 aligns across 9 bases. CDR1 is MGHRA, CDR2 YSYEKL, per germline. V dropped 3 bases and J dropped 4; count of bases not matched to a gene: 6. The CDR3 is 15 residues long. The CDR3 region is CASSQGPTGGYGYTF. The CDR3 coding sequence is TGCGCCAGCAGCCAGGGTCCGACAGGGGGCTATGGCTACACCTTC.

The CDR3 nucleotides read TGTGCCAGCAGCTTAGGGGGGGGCGCCGGGGAGCTGTTTTTT. Translated, it gives CASSLGGGAGELFF. This rearrangement joins TRBV7-2 to TRBJ2-2; TRBD2 might be the D (7 bases). CDR1 and CDR2 (germline): SGHTA, FQGNSA. Deletions cut 1 base from V and 6 bases from J, with 9 bases between. This CDR3 region has 14 residues. Complete variable domain (other parts from reference TRBV7-2 and TRBJ2-2): GAGVSQSPSNKVTEKGKDVELRCDPISGHTALYWYRQSLGQGLEFLIYFQGNSAPDKSGLPSDRFSAERTGGSVSTLTIQRTQQEDSAVYLCASSLGGGAGELFFGEGSRLTVL.

The chain combines TRBV19 with TRBJ2-5; tentatively, D is TRBD1 (5 bases). With 3 bases removed from V and 9 bases from J, the gap between germline ends came to 20 bases. The CDR3 loop spans 15 amino acids. In germline, CDR1 is LNHDA, CDR2 SQIVND (reference sequence). CDR3 loop: CASSIQGPHTRAQYF. In DNA, the CDR3 is TGTGCCAGTAGTATTCAGGGCCCTCATACAAGGGCCCAGTACTTC.

This clone was picked up a small number of times. One junction end does not reproduce the germline sequence, and a read error may be involved. The gene calls are TRBV7-9 and TRBJ1-5; 9 bases line up with TRBD1. Germline values: CDR1 SEHNR, CDR2 FQNEAQ (reference sequence). This CDR3 has 18 residues. CDR3 DNA: TGTTCCAGCAGCTTAGATCCCCGAGGGACAGGGTTCAATCAGCCCCAGCATTTT. Protein product: CSSSLDPRGTGFNQPQHF.

The chain is built from TRBV10-3 and TRBJ2-1, with D tentatively TRBD2 (5 bases). Germline V gene data show CDR1 as ENHRY and CDR2 as SYGVKD. The V gene lost 3 bases and the J gene lost 3 bases, with 9 bases spanning the gap. The CDR3 loop spans 14 amino acids. The CDR3 reads CAISDGGLYNEQFF. For the CDR3, the DNA is TGTGCCATCAGTGATGGTGGACTCTACAATGAGCAGTTCTTC.